The 32 T cell receptor beta chains in this list originate from one sample, sequenced in a study of blood T cell repertoires in COVID-19. Repertoires were generated with immunoSEQ multiplex PCR, while TCRdb's copy carries only in-frame clones and drops some. The sample carries under 300,000 clones, approximately 83% recorded once. Sample: peripheral blood. These receptors came from a woman older than 75 with acute or convalescent COVID-19.

V and J are TRBV9 and TRBJ1-6, with a tentative D call TRBD1 (5 bases). V was shortened by 0 bases and J by 0 bases, with 7 bases between the two germline ends. CDR1 is SGDLS, CDR2 YYNGEE, per germline. The CDR3 has 16 residues. CDR3 protein: CASSVGQSSYNSPLHF. In DNA, the CDR3 is TGTGCCAGCAGCGTAGGACAGAGCTCCTATAATTCACCCCTCCACTTT. The entire variable domain, with the rest obtained from reference TRBV9 and TRBJ1-6, is as follows: DSGVTQTPKHLITATGQRVTLRCSPRSGDLSVYWYQQSLDQGLQFLIQYYNGEERAKGNILERFSAQQFPDLHSELNLSSLELGDSALYFCASSVGQSSYNSPLHFGNGTRLTVT.

This chain links TRBV18 with TRBJ2-7, with 8 bases identical to TRBD1. The V gene's germline CDR1 is KGHSH and CDR2 LQKENI. With 6 bases clipped from V and 3 bases from J, the junction kept 7 bases outside the gene matches. This CDR3 is built from 14 residues. CDR3 sequence reads: CASSQGAQGYEQYF. DNA of the CDR3: TGTGCCAGCTCCCAGGGGGCGCAGGGCTACGAGCAGTACTTC.

This rearrangement joins TRBV21-1 to TRBJ1-6. TRBV21-1 is designated a pseudogene. The CDR3 runs to 20 residues. The CDR3: CASSKAAGESGVSYNSPLHF. The CDR3 DNA reads as TGTGCCAGCAGCAAAGCGGCGGGGGAGTCGGGTGTGTCCTATAATTCACCCCTCCACTTT.

Only a few counts were recorded for this clone. This chain connects TRBV27 to TRBJ2-7; 8 bases are shared with TRBD2. Germline values: CDR1 MNHEY, CDR2 SMNVEV (reference sequence). The CDR3 sequence is 15 residues long. J was trimmed by 2 bases and V by 5 bases; bases with no gene match: 8. DNA for the CDR3: TGTGCCAGCAGTAGGAGCGGGGGCGCGACCTACGAGCAGTACTTC. Residues: CASSRSGGATYEQYF.

The gene calls are TRBV5-4 and TRBJ2-1, with a possible D match to TRBD1 (6 bases). The CDR3 spans 16 residues. The germline gives CDR1 SGHNT, CDR2 YYREEE (reference sequence). V was cut by 2 bases and J by 3 bases, with 15 bases left in between. DNA for the CDR3: TGTGCCAGCAGCTTTGCCCCTCTACAGGGCTACAATGAGCAGTTCTTC. Its translation is CASSFAPLQGYNEQFF.

The V gene is TRBV6-1, the J gene TRBJ1-1; D may be TRBD1 (6 bases). The CDR3 contains 13 residues. In germline, CDR1 is MNHNS, CDR2 SASEGT. V lost 6 bases and J lost 4, with 12 bases in between. The DNA for the CDR3 is TGTGCCAGCAGCGTACAGGGTAGCACTGAAGCTTTCTTT. Its translation is CASSVQGSTEAFF.

The chain is built from TRBV7-8 and TRBJ1-2; D may be TRBD1 (6 bases). There are 14 residues in the CDR3. V lost 5 bases and J 3 bases, leaving 13 bases between the germline ends. CDR1 is SGHVS and CDR2 is FQNEAQ in the germline V gene. The CDR3 here is CASSRGADYYGYTF. In DNA, the CDR3 is TGTGCCAGCAGCCGGGGGGCGGATTACTATGGCTACACCTTC.

The sample holds one count of this clone. This rearrangement joins TRBV5-6 to TRBJ2-7, with D perhaps TRBD1 (5 bases). Per germline, CDR1 SGHDT and CDR2 YYEEEE. Trimming removed 0 bases from V and 3 bases from J, with 19 bases in between. This CDR3 comprises 17 residues. CDR3 DNA sequence: TGTGCCAGCAGCTTGGTGGGGCAGGACATACTCGGCTACGAGCAGTACTTC. It translates to CASSLVGQDILGYEQYF.

V is TRBV3-1 (or the pseudogene TRBV3-2) and J is TRBJ1-1; tentatively, D is TRBD1 (6 bases). Between the trimmed V and J ends, which lost 0 bases and 8 bases, there was a span of 16 bases. Germline V gene data show CDR1 as LGHDT and CDR2 as YNNKEL (reference sequence). The CDR3 loop spans 15 amino acids. Written as DNA, the CDR3 is TGTGCCAGCAGCCAAGATCGGGCAGGGGATAGAGAAGCTTTCTTT. Translation gives CASSQDRAGDREAFF.

The rearrangement links TRBV18 to TRBJ2-1, with unresolved D. The germline CDR1 and CDR2 sequences are KGHSH and LQKENI. The CDR3 length is 15 residues. V dropped 0 bases and J dropped 0 bases, with 6 bases sitting between them. DNA for the CDR3: TGTGCCAGCTCACCACCCGAGAGCTCCTACAATGAGCAGTTCTTC. It specifies CASSPPESSYNEQFF.

The chain has TRBV11-3 and TRBJ1-1; D call uncertain. V dropped 5 bases and J dropped 1 base, with 11 bases sitting between them. CDR1 is SGHNT, CDR2 YENEEA, per germline. This CDR3 has 14 residues. CDR3 protein: CASSPRAGNTEAFF. CDR3 bases: TGTGCCAGCAGCCCCCGCGCTGGGAACACTGAAGCTTTCTTT.

The rearrangement uses TRBV7-8 and TRBJ1-5; D possibly corresponds to TRBD1 (5 bases). V was shortened by 1 base and J by 6 bases, with 16 bases between the two germline ends. The CDR3 is 16 residues long. Germline V CDR1 and CDR2: SGHVS, FQNEAQ. The CDR3 DNA reads TGTGCCAGCAGCTTAGGTGGTAGGGGAATAGGTCAGCCCCAGCATTTT. Its protein is CASSLGGRGIGQPQHF.

The genes are TRBV4-1 and TRBJ2-5, with TRBD2 matching 9 bases. Unmatched junction bases numbered 6, after V lost 0 bases and J lost 1 base. CDR3 size: 17 residues. Looked up from germline, CDR1 is MGHRA and CDR2 is YSYEKL. The CDR3 DNA reads TGCGCCAGCAGCCAAGATTGGCCTAGCGGGGTCCAAGAGACCCAGTACTTC. Protein product: CASSQDWPSGVQETQYF.

The CDR3 sequence is CASKRDYEQYF. The CDR3 DNA reads TGTGCCAGCAAACGAGACTACGAGCAGTACTTC. The chain carries TRBV2 and TRBJ2-7; D remains unclear. In germline, CDR1 is SNHLY, CDR2 FYNNEI. With 7 bases removed from V and 3 bases from J, the gap between germline ends came to 7 bases. The CDR3 contains 11 residues.

The chain is built from TRBV28 and TRBJ2-4, with no clear D. Germline CDR1 and CDR2: MDHEN and SYDVKM. The CDR3 runs 16 residues. V was shortened by 4 bases and J by 0 bases, with 13 bases between the two germline ends. CDR3 residues: CASSSRLILAKNIQYF. The CDR3 DNA sequence: TGTGCCAGCAGTTCTAGACTGATCCTAGCCAAAAACATTCAGTACTTC.

V usage is TRBV19 and J usage is TRBJ2-2, with 10 bases aligning to TRBD1. V shed 7 bases, J shed 6 bases, and the junction held 2 bases outside the gene matches. Germline CDR1 is LNHDA and CDR2 is SQIVND (reference sequence). This CDR3 has 13 residues. The chain's CDR3 is CASTGQGAGELFF. Here the CDR3 DNA reads TGTGCCAGTACCGGACAGGGGGCCGGGGAGCTGTTTTTT. Based on the CDR3 plus reference TRBV19 and TRBJ2-2, the full variable domain is DGGITQSPKYLFRKEGQNVTLSCEQNLNHDAMYWYRQDPGQGLRLIYYSQIVNDFQKGDIAEGYSVSREKKESFPLTVTSAQKNPTAFYLCASTGQGAGELFFGEGSRLTVL.

This chain connects TRBV5-1 to TRBJ2-1; D possibly corresponds to TRBD2 (6 bases). Germline lookup yields CDR1 SGHRS and CDR2 YFSETQ. This CDR3 comprises 16 residues. Between the trimmed V and J ends, which lost 0 bases and 0 bases, there was a span of 10 bases. The CDR3 nucleotides read TGCGCCAGCAGCTTGGACGGGAGCAGCTCCTACAATGAGCAGTTCTTC. Its protein is CASSLDGSSSYNEQFF.

The V and J genes are TRBV30 and TRBJ2-5; no clear D gene. This CDR3 region has 13 residues. Trimming cost V 5 bases and J 5 bases, with 15 bases left between them. Germline V gives CDR1 GTSNPN, CDR2 SVGIG (reference sequence). CDR3 bases: TGTGCCTGGTTTCCGATCAAGAGGGAGACCCAGTACTTC. Amino acid sequence: CAWFPIKRETQYF.

V is TRBV5-1 and J is TRBJ2-7; 10 bases are a match to TRBD2. V lost 2 bases and J lost 3; bases outside the gene matches: 8. This CDR3 region has 16 residues. Per germline, CDR1 SGHRS and CDR2 YFSETQ. The CDR3 spells CASSFSGGAQGYEQYF. CDR3 bases: TGCGCCAGCAGCTTCAGCGGGGGGGCTCAAGGCTACGAGCAGTACTTC.

V usage is TRBV25-1 and J usage is TRBJ2-1, with D maybe TRBD1 (5 bases). Trimming shortened V by 3 bases and J by 3 bases, and 15 bases separated the two germline ends. CDR3 length equals 16 residues. Germline CDR1 is MGHDK and CDR2 is SYGVNS. The CDR3 reads CASSEPNGADYNEQFF. CDR3 nucleotide sequence: TGTGCCAGCAGTGAGCCTAATGGGGCGGACTACAATGAGCAGTTCTTC.

The V and J genes are TRBV2 and TRBJ2-1; 8 nucleotides agree with TRBD1. This CDR3 is 15 amino acids long. The germline gives CDR1 SNHLY, CDR2 FYNNEI. Unmatched junction bases numbered 5, after V lost 7 bases and J lost 0 bases. CDR3 DNA sequence: TGTGCCAGCAATTTACAGGGGGGCTCCTACAATGAGCAGTTCTTC. Encoded protein: CASNLQGGSYNEQFF.

The chain uses TRBV3-1 (or the pseudogene TRBV3-2) and TRBJ2-7; a possible D gene is TRBD2 (6 bases). From germline, CDR1 is LGHDT and CDR2 YNNKEL (reference sequence). V was clipped by 7 bases and J by 6 bases, with 19 bases between them. This CDR3 is built from 14 residues. The CDR3 nucleotides read TGTGCCAGCACCCCAGCGGGTTCAGGGCCCGAGCAGTACTTC. As protein: CASTPAGSGPEQYF.

The chain uses TRBV3-1 (or the pseudogene TRBV3-2) and TRBJ2-3; 13 nucleotides agree with TRBD2. With V trimmed by 6 bases and J by 1 base, 1 base remained unmatched. Germline V gene lookup returns CDR1 LGHDT and CDR2 YNNKEL (reference sequence). The CDR3 is 15 amino acids. The CDR3 DNA is TGTGCCAGCAGACTAGCGGGGGGGGGCACAGATACGCAGTATTTT. The encoded protein is CASRLAGGGTDTQYF.

This clone came up a few times. The chain recombines TRBV7-9 with TRBJ1-2; D is unclear. Germline V gene data show CDR1 as SEHNR and CDR2 as FQNEAQ (reference sequence). The V end lost 1 base, the J end lost 5 bases, and 11 bases lay between the germline ends. The CDR3 is 14 residues long. The CDR3 bases are TGTGCCAGCAGCTTAGTGGAGGGAATTTATGGCTACACCTTC. Its protein is CASSLVEGIYGYTF.

The V and J genes are TRBV9 and TRBJ1-2; D perhaps matches TRBD1 (5 bases). CDR1 and CDR2 from the germline V gene are SGDLS and YYNGEE. The ends were cut back, 3 bases at V and 5 bases at J, with 23 bases in the middle. The CDR3 spans 17 residues. The CDR3 nucleotides are TGTGCCAGCAGCGCCGGCGACCCTCGGGGGGAGTTGTATGGCTACACCTTC. Protein sequence: CASSAGDPRGELYGYTF.

V and J are TRBV5-8 and TRBJ1-4, with D possibly being TRBD1 (6 bases). Germline CDR1 reads SGHTS; CDR2 reads YDEGEE. The V gene lost 1 base and the J gene lost 3 bases, with 10 bases spanning the gap. CDR3 length: 15 residues. Here the CDR3 DNA reads TGTGCCAGCAGCTTGTGGGCAGGGGCTAATGAAAAACTGTTTTTT. This encodes CASSLWAGANEKLFF. Full variable domain (remainder filled in from reference TRBV5-8 and TRBJ1-4): EAGVTQSPTHLIKTRGQQATLRCSPISGHTSVYWYQQALGLGLQFLLWYDEGEERNRGNFPPRFSGRQFPNYSSELNVNALELEDSALYLCASSLWAGANEKLFFGSGTQLSVL.

In this sample, this clone turned up a few times. The chain couples TRBV14 to TRBJ1-3; a weak D match, TRBD1 (5 bases). The V end lost 6 bases, the J end lost 1 base, and 10 bases lay between the germline ends. The CDR3 extends over 14 amino acids. Germline V gives CDR1 SGHDN, CDR2 FVKESK. CDR3 loop: CASRLTASGNTIYF. DNA of the CDR3: TGTGCCAGCAGATTGACAGCTTCTGGAAACACCATATATTTT.

The chain joins TRBV19 to TRBJ1-1; 8 bases line up with TRBD1. Trimming cost V 1 base and J 5 bases; bases outside gene matches: 9. There are 16 residues in the CDR3. The V gene's germline CDR1 is LNHDA and CDR2 SQIVND (reference sequence). Here the CDR3 reads CASSIAPGRGQTEAFF. CDR3 nucleotides: TGTGCCAGTAGTATAGCTCCCGGCAGGGGGCAAACTGAAGCTTTCTTT.

Notes on this clone: Other nucleotide sequences in the sample specify the same CDR3. The rearrangement links TRBV29-1 to TRBJ1-4, with 10 bases aligning to TRBD1. Trimming removed 7 bases from V and 5 bases from J; junction bases left unmatched: 4. The germline CDR1 and CDR2 sequences are SQVTM and ANQGSEA. CDR3 length: 13 residues. The CDR3 coding sequence is TGCAGCGCCCGGACAGGGGGAAATGAAAAACTGTTTTTT. Amino acids: CSARTGGNEKLFF.

This chain connects TRBV30 to TRBJ1-1; a possible D gene is TRBD1 (5 bases). The germline V gene encodes CDR1 GTSNPN and CDR2 SVGIG (reference sequence). With 2 bases removed from V and 6 bases from J, the gap between germline ends came to 7 bases. This CDR3 has 11 residues. CDR3 DNA sequence: TGTGCCTGGAGTCGGACATCTGAAGCTTTCTTT. It is translated as CAWSRTSEAFF.

The V gene is TRBV2, the J gene TRBJ2-2; weak D call: TRBD1 (6 bases). The CDR3 is made up of 15 amino acids. From germline, CDR1 is SNHLY and CDR2 FYNNEI. Trimming stripped 10 bases from V and 0 bases from J, with 15 bases between. Here the CDR3 reads CATEQGHSNTGELFF. The CDR3 bases are TGTGCCACCGAACAGGGACACTCGAACACCGGGGAGCTGTTTTTT.

CDR3 residues: CASSLGANTEAFF. The CDR3 DNA reads as TGTGCCAGCAGCTTAGGGGCGAACACTGAAGCTTTCTTT. The genes are TRBV7-2 and TRBJ1-1; the D is unclear. This CDR3 contains 13 residues. Trimming stripped 1 base from V and 1 base from J, with 4 bases between. Germline CDR1 reads SGHTA; CDR2 reads FQGNSA.